This T cell receptor (beta chain) originates from a study of T cell responses to AZD1222 COVID-19 vaccine (dated by TCRdb to the early 2020s). As for the study more broadly: A total of approximately 250 trial participants underwent TCR sequencing, of whom about 200 had received two doses of AZD1222 and roughly 26 had received two doses of the MenACWY control vaccine. Trial participants were enrolled into age subgroups of 18-55, 56-69 and 70-plus years, which contained about 150, 27 and 61 TCR-sequenced participants, respectively.

Beyond this particular receptor, the publication reports: The vaccine-associated CD4 TCRs covered the entire spike protein, and the dominant responses fell in regions 160-218 and 743-854. Nearly half of unique spike-specific TCRs reportedly recognized epitopes outside regions mutated in the B.1.351 and B.1.1.7 variants. In the small 56-69-year group, the increase in depth fell short of significance, most likely because of low power. Conclusions about previously exposed vaccinees are limited, since just six or seven AZD1222 recipients were seropositive for SARS-CoV-2 at baseline. No day 14 peak-response samples were available, so repertoires were characterized only after the peak T cell response. Participants were mostly white British and included more females than males, and it was suggested by the authors that clonal diversity may have been underestimated. After two AZD1222 doses, both the breadth and the depth of spike-specific TCRs were significantly higher than at day 0 and than in MenACWY recipients.

Per the publication, the time point label means: about 28 days (+/-7) after the second vaccine dose. Because spike-specific TCR depth and breadth did not differ between the two schedules, AZD1222 recipients who got a second dose at roughly 4 weeks were pooled with those who got a second dose at roughly 12 weeks. The vaccinee samples were drawn from two UK trials, COV001 and COV002, one of which was a single-blind randomized controlled phase 2/3 trial testing AZD1222 (ChAdOx1 nCoV-19) in healthy adults. Trial participant PBMC samples were collected at day 0 and day 28 after the second dose for TCRbeta chain sequencing. Via the germline V gene (reference sequence), CDR1 is MNHEY and CDR2 SMNVEV. From the cysteine through the phenylalanine, the CDR3 covers 17 amino acids. The sequence is cut down to CDR3 DNA, 51 bases in frame from base 1. After removal of 1 base from V and 0 bases from J, the junction retains 3 bases not matched to a gene.

The CDR3 regions of human TCRbeta chains were analyzed by immunosequencing. For the original study's pipeline: Repertoire TCRs were matched against a reference library of SARS-CoV-2-specific TCRs generated with the MIRA antigen-specificity platform. Breadth was defined as the fraction of unique TCRs that were SARS-CoV-2-associated, and depth was defined as the fraction of total T cells that were SARS-CoV-2-associated. Using the MIRA data, each spike-specific TCR was mapped to the spike region that the TCR reacts to and placed in a CD4 or CD8 class. Log10-transformed breadth and depth values were compared by one-way ANOVA with Sidak's multiple comparisons tests. TCRdb carries this immuneACCESS record with in-frame sequences only. Its versions omit some clonotypes, under half of them owing to an unresolved V gene in the studies checked, with the rest unexplained. That table supplies the V and J calls and clone size; D and trimming were determined from the DNA. Recorded for this sample are around 140,000 clones; roughly 91% of them occurred a single time. The top ten hold more than 1% of the sample.

As regards this clone: Its antigen is currently not known. Base qualities are missing; no much larger clone stands one base away.

Here the chain combines TRBV27 and TRBJ2-6; 7 middle bases align to TRBD1. The sequence was collected from an adult who received the AZD1222 COVID-19 vaccine. This material consisted of peripheral blood, taken 28 days after the second AZD1222 dose. The CDR3 in this case is CASSLWGQFSGANVLTF. The nucleotide sequence is given as TGTGCCAGCAGTTTATGGGGACAGTTCTCTGGGGCCAACGTCCTGACTTTC. The full variable domain, with segments outside the CDR3 supplied by the reference TRBV27 and TRBJ2-6 proteins, appears as EAQVTQNPRYLITVTGKKLTVTCSQNMNHEYMSWYRQDPGLGLRQIYYSMNVEVTDKGDVPEGYKVSRKEKRNFPLILESPSPNQTSLYFCASSLWGQFSGANVLTFGAGSRLTVL.